This TCR beta chain comes out of a study of OX40 agonist ivuxolimab in advanced cancers. In the study overall: Past anti-PD-1, anti-PD-L1 or anti-CTLA-4 therapy was accepted, and 30% to 50% had received some.

The CDR3 totals 14 residues. Trimming cost V 4 bases and J 7 bases; bases outside gene matches: 6. CDR1 SGHDT and CDR2 YYEEEE come from the germline V gene. Produced via immunoSEQ multiplex PCR; TCRdb's table is partial and in-frame only. The table has more than 45,000 clones, 65% to 90% seen once. The chain links TRBV5-6 to TRBJ1-1; the match to TRBD1 covers 11 bases. The TCR was taken from an adult with an advanced solid tumor such as melanoma, head and neck, liver or kidney cancer. The specimen was CD4+ or CD8+ T cells sorted from blood, collected in a trial of the OX40 agonist ivuxolimab. The CDR3, as DNA: TGTGCCAGCAGCACGGACAGGGGGCTTGGTGAAGCTTTCTTT. Translation gives CASSTDRGLGEAFF. Together with reference TRBV5-6 and TRBJ1-1, the CDR3 gives the full variable domain: DAGVTQSPTHLIKTRGQQVTLRCSPKSGHDTVSWYQQALGQGPQFIFQYYEEEERQRGNFPDRFSGHQFPNYSSELNVNALLLGDSALYLCASSTDRGLGEAFFGQGTRLTVV.